These 28 T cell receptor beta chains came from one sample sequenced in a study of T cells in localized non-small cell lung cancer. Sequencing was performed with immunoSEQ multiplex PCR; in TCRdb, only in-frame clones are kept and a portion is missing. Of under 20,000 clones listed, about 85% were seen once; the top ten hold 23%. Sequenced material: peripheral blood, taken before any cancer treatment. All receptors come from a male donor aged 60 or over with stage I lung adenocarcinoma.

The V gene is TRBV7-8, the J gene TRBJ1-2; no definite D call. Germline CDR1 and CDR2: SGHVS and FQNEAQ. Trimming removed 2 bases from V and 8 bases from J, with 15 bases in between. The CDR3 is made up of 14 amino acids. The CDR3 nucleotides are TGTGCCAGCAGCTTAAGTACCAGCGCCCTCGGCTACACCTTC. Protein sequence: CASSLSTSALGYTF.

The rearrangement joins TRBV9 to TRBJ2-7; D perhaps matches TRBD2 (6 bases). Trimming took off 4 bases at V and 2 bases at J, with 19 bases between the two ends. CDR3 length: 16 amino acids. Germline CDR1 is SGDLS and CDR2 is YYNGEE. The CDR3 DNA follows: TGTGCCAGCAGCCCCAAAGCTGGGACTTTCACCTACGAGCAGTACTTC. This sequence encodes CASSPKAGTFTYEQYF.

This clone is medium-sized (0.01 to 0.1%). Other DNA sequences within the sample encode an identical CDR3. The CDR3 DNA reads as TGCGCCAGCAGCCCCGACAGGGGGAGTGAAAAACTGTTTTTT. Its translation: CASSPDRGSEKLFF. The chain couples TRBV5-1 to TRBJ1-4, with TRBD1 matching 9 bases. V lost 4 bases, J lost 7 bases, and 5 bases stayed unmatched. The CDR3 runs to 14 residues. Germline V gene lookup returns CDR1 SGHRS and CDR2 YFSETQ.

The rearrangement joins TRBV7-8 to TRBJ2-1; 7 bases map to TRBD2. The trim removed 5 bases at V and 1 base at J, leaving 8 bases unmatched. Per germline, CDR1 SGHVS and CDR2 FQNEAQ. The CDR3 is 16 amino acids. The CDR3 is CASSPGTTTSYNEQFF. Written as DNA, the CDR3 is TGTGCCAGCAGCCCCGGGACTACCACTTCCTACAATGAGCAGTTCTTC. The whole variable domain, filled in from reference TRBV7-8 and TRBJ2-1, reads GAGVSQSPRYKVAKRGQDVALRCDPISGHVSLFWYQQALGQGPEFLTYFQNEAQLDKSGLPSDRFFAERPEGSVSTLKIQRTQQEDSAVYLCASSPGTTTSYNEQFFGPGTRLTVL.

The rearrangement uses TRBV27 and TRBJ2-7; D not resolved. The V end lost 6 bases, the J end lost 6 bases, and 18 bases lay between the germline ends. CDR1 MNHEY and CDR2 SMNVEV come from the germline V gene (reference sequence). This CDR3 region has 14 residues. The CDR3 reads CASSTDLEGSEQYF. In DNA form, the CDR3 reads TGTGCCAGCAGCACGGACCTAGAAGGCTCCGAGCAGTACTTC.

The rearrangement uses TRBV5-4 and TRBJ2-2; TRBD2 matches 10 bases. The CDR3 covers 15 residues. Germline V CDR1 and CDR2: SGHNT, YYREEE (reference sequence). The junction had 5 bases not matched to a gene; V was cut back by 4 bases and J by 5 bases. The CDR3 region is CASSPDSGRTGELFF. The DNA of the CDR3 is TGTGCCAGCAGCCCTGATAGCGGGAGGACCGGGGAGCTGTTTTTT.

As to this clone: One junction end does not reproduce the germline sequence, and a read error may be involved. The chain employs TRBV5-5 and TRBJ2-7; D may match TRBD1 or TRBD2 (5 bases each). CDR3 length: 16 amino acids. The V gene's germline CDR1 is SGHKS and CDR2 YYEKEE (reference sequence). The CDR3 coding sequence is TGCGCCAGCAGCCAAGGGGCCCTTGGGGGATACGACGAGCAGTACTTC. This gives the protein CASSQGALGGYDEQYF.

J is TRBJ1-2 and V is TRBV9, with D tentatively TRBD1 (5 bases). Germline values: CDR1 SGDLS, CDR2 YYNGEE. Trimming shortened V by 2 bases and J by 6 bases, and 11 bases separated the two germline ends. The CDR3 loop spans 13 amino acids. This chain's CDR3 is CASSVETDHGYTF. In DNA, the CDR3 is TGTGCCAGCAGCGTTGAGACAGATCATGGCTACACCTTC.

The chain is built from TRBV5-1 and TRBJ1-5; D is perhaps TRBD1 (5 bases). V was clipped by 1 base and J by 3 bases, with 11 bases between them. Germline CDR1 SGHRS, CDR2 YFSETQ. The CDR3 covers 15 residues. The CDR3 nucleotides read TGCGCCAGCAGCTTGTCGTGGGGGAACAATCAGCCCCAGCATTTT. This encodes CASSLSWGNNQPQHF.

The gene calls are TRBV29-1 and TRBJ2-5; unclear D gene. V lost 5 bases and J lost 2, with 12 bases in between. This CDR3 has 13 residues. Germline assignment: CDR1 SQVTM and CDR2 ANQGSEA. The DNA for the CDR3 is TGCAGCGTTCTGACGAGTTGGCAAGAGACCCAGTACTTC. This gives the protein CSVLTSWQETQYF.

This sequence joins TRBV9 and TRBJ2-7; 9 nucleotides agree with TRBD1. CDR1 SGDLS and CDR2 YYNGEE come from the germline V gene. This CDR3 region has 13 residues. V lost 3 bases to trimming and J lost 3 bases; unmatched junction nucleotides: 1. CDR3 region: CASSGGQGYEQYF. DNA of the CDR3: TGTGCCAGCAGCGGGGGACAGGGCTACGAGCAGTACTTC.

This clone was found a few times. V is TRBV10-3 and J is TRBJ1-2, with 7 bases matching TRBD1. V was pared by 5 bases and J by 5 bases, with 5 bases of the junction left unmatched. The CDR3 consists of 13 residues. Germline values: CDR1 ENHRY, CDR2 SYGVKD. As DNA, the CDR3 is TGTGCCATCAGTCTACAGGGGCTGTATGGCTACACCTTC. This codes for CAISLQGLYGYTF.

The chain recombines TRBV29-1 with TRBJ1-2; D gene uncertain. Trimming cost V 1 base and J 4 bases, with 13 bases left between them. The germline V gene has CDR1 SQVTM and CDR2 ANQGSEA. The CDR3 spans 14 residues. This CDR3 is CSVEVLNSLYGYTF. The CDR3 region has the DNA TGCAGCGTTGAAGTATTGAACAGCCTCTATGGCTACACCTTC.

This chain links TRBV5-6 with TRBJ2-3; TRBD2 matches at 13 bases. V shed 4 bases, J shed 6 bases, and the junction held 8 bases outside the gene matches. Germline loops: CDR1 SGHDT, CDR2 YYEEEE. The CDR3 is made up of 16 amino acids. The CDR3 sequence is CASSGRTSGRMDTQYF. The CDR3 bases are TGTGCCAGCAGCGGCAGGACTAGCGGGAGAATGGATACGCAGTATTTT.

The chain couples TRBV5-1 to TRBJ2-3, with a tentative D call TRBD1 (6 bases). The V and J ends lost 0 bases and 4 bases respectively, with 12 bases between them. The CDR3 contains 15 residues. CDR1 is SGHRS and CDR2 is YFSETQ in the germline V gene. CDR3 residues: CASSLAFQGSDTQYF. The CDR3 DNA reads as TGCGCCAGCAGCTTGGCCTTTCAGGGGTCAGATACGCAGTATTTT.

The chain has TRBV18 and TRBJ2-3; 12 nucleotides line up with TRBD2. The CDR3 spans 16 residues. V lost 4 bases to trimming and J lost 0 bases; unmatched junction nucleotides: 2. CDR1 and CDR2 (germline): KGHSH, LQKENI. This CDR3 is CASSRTSGTSTDTQYF. CDR3 DNA sequence: TGTGCCAGCTCACGGACTAGCGGGACCAGCACAGATACGCAGTATTTT.

This clone appeared once. DNA of the CDR3: TGTGCCAGCACGTCTGGGGCCAACGTCCTGACTTTC. It yields the protein CASTSGANVLTF. V is TRBV2 and J is TRBJ2-6; unclear D gene. CDR3 size: 12 residues. V gave up 7 bases and J gave up 1 base, with 2 bases separating them. Germline-derived CDR1 and CDR2 are SNHLY and FYNNEI.

This chain links TRBV9 with TRBJ2-7, with D maybe TRBD2 (5 bases). This CDR3 comprises 15 residues. Germline CDR1 SGDLS, CDR2 YYNGEE. V dropped 1 base and J dropped 6 bases, with 17 bases sitting between them. The chain's CDR3 is CASSVSIGGQAEQYF. In DNA, the CDR3 is TGTGCCAGCAGCGTATCAATCGGAGGTCAAGCCGAGCAGTACTTC.

The chain has TRBV5-1 and TRBJ2-7; D is perhaps TRBD2 (6 bases). CDR3 length: 13 amino acids. V was clipped by 5 bases and J by 4 bases, with 13 bases between them. CDR1 is SGHRS and CDR2 is YFSETQ in the germline V gene. The CDR3 sequence is CASRDGTLYEQYF. CDR3 DNA sequence: TGCGCCAGCAGGGACGGGACTTTATACGAGCAGTACTTC.

The chain has TRBV10-1 and TRBJ2-1, with D hard to call. The CDR3 is 11 amino acids. The V and J ends lost 3 bases and 5 bases respectively, with 2 bases between them. The germline CDR1 and CDR2 sequences are WNHNN and SYGVQD (reference sequence). CDR3 sequence (DNA): TGCGCCAGCAGTGATAACAATGAGCAGTTCTTC. This codes for CASSDNNEQFF.

The J gene is TRBJ1-6, the V gene TRBV27, with no clear D. This CDR3 has 12 residues. V was pared by 7 bases and J by 10 bases, with 11 bases between. Germline-derived CDR1 and CDR2 are MNHEY and SMNVEV (reference sequence). DNA for the CDR3: TGTGCCAGCAAGAATCGCGGCTCACCCCTCCACTTT. It translates to CASKNRGSPLHF.

The chain recombines TRBV11-2 with TRBJ2-7; D may be TRBD2 (5 bases). The CDR3 has 13 amino acids. Germline values: CDR1 SGHAT, CDR2 FQNNGV. The V end lost 5 bases, the J end lost 3 bases, and 11 bases lay between the germline ends. CDR3 DNA sequence: TGTGCCAGCAGCGGTTTAGAGGGCTACGAGCAGTACTTC. It specifies CASSGLEGYEQYF.

The chain carries TRBV10-3 and TRBJ2-7, with D uncertain. The CDR3 sequence is 13 residues long. CDR1 is ENHRY and CDR2 is SYGVKD in the germline V gene. Trimming cost V 4 bases and J 5 bases, with 12 bases left between them. In nucleotides, the CDR3 is TGTGCCATCAGTGGAGTTCCTACGGACGAGCAGTACTTC. It yields the protein CAISGVPTDEQYF.

The CDR3 DNA sequence: TGTGCCAGCAGCTTAGAGGGGGGACACCCAAACACCGGGGAGCTGTTTTTT. This encodes CASSLEGGHPNTGELFF. The V gene is TRBV7-9, the J gene TRBJ2-2, with D perhaps matching TRBD1 or TRBD2 (6 bases each). Per germline, CDR1 SEHNR and CDR2 FQNEAQ (reference sequence). CDR3 length: 17 amino acids. Trimming left V 1 base short and J 2 bases short, with 14 bases between.

This clone appeared a single time. This chain links TRBV5-4 with TRBJ2-2, with 8 bases aligning to TRBD1. V was clipped by 3 bases and J by 2 bases; unmatched bases: 3. The germline gives CDR1 SGHNT, CDR2 YYREEE (reference sequence). The CDR3 runs 15 residues. The CDR3 protein is CASSSGQENTGELFF. Here the CDR3 DNA reads TGTGCCAGCAGCTCGGGACAGGAAAACACCGGGGAGCTGTTTTTT.

J is TRBJ1-1 and V is TRBV20-1; D gene ambiguous. In germline, CDR1 is DFQATT, CDR2 SNEGSKA (reference sequence). The CDR3 sequence is 11 residues long. The ends were cut back, 5 bases at V and 5 bases at J, with 9 bases in the middle. The CDR3: CSAPQRTEAFF. The CDR3, as DNA: TGCAGTGCTCCCCAAAGAACTGAAGCTTTCTTT.

This sequence joins TRBV10-3 and TRBJ1-1; maybe TRBD1 (6 bases). Germline CDR1 and CDR2: ENHRY and SYGVKD. The CDR3 runs 16 residues. V lost 3 bases to trimming and J lost 1 base, with 15 bases between them. The CDR3 sequence: CAISDYRVLTNTEAFF. CDR3 sequence (DNA): TGTGCCATCAGTGACTACAGGGTACTAACGAACACTGAAGCTTTCTTT.

The rearrangement links TRBV10-1 to TRBJ2-1; no reliable D call. The CDR3 consists of 14 residues. The V and J ends lost 10 bases and 0 bases respectively, with 13 bases between them. Looked up from germline, CDR1 is WNHNN and CDR2 is SYGVQD (reference sequence). CDR3 region: CAKRIVSSYNEQFF. The CDR3 DNA is TGCGCCAAAAGGATCGTTAGCTCCTACAATGAGCAGTTCTTC.